This T cell receptor (beta chain) was documented in a study of shared clonotypes between healthy human individuals. The overall study: The study drew on a couple of women and a few men aged 18 to 49 as donors. General observations from the study: Estimated clonotype richness was generally higher in naive than memory subsets.

About this clone itself: Its matching antigen is unknown.

Researchers ran the assay at a deep level. TCRdb's table, derived via immunoSEQ multiplex PCR, lists solely in-frame clones and lacks some. The data contain 2 million to 3 million clones, about 92% of them singletons. Trimming at V came to 0 bases and at J to 6 bases, leaving 10 bases not matched to a gene. CDR3 size: 17 residues. Germline values: CDR1 SGHRS, CDR2 YFSETQ. CD4+ cell separation produced CD45RA+ naive and CD45RA-negative memory subsets. Sequencing was carried out using naive CD4+ T cells sorted from blood. Subset in this sample: CD45RA+ positively selected. This chain links TRBV5-1 with TRBJ2-2, with 8 bases fitting TRBD2. The origin of this receptor is a man younger than 30 in good health. The CDR3: CASSLATGTRGAGELFF. The CDR3 nucleotides read TGCGCCAGCAGCTTGGCTACCGGGACTAGGGGGGCCGGGGAGCTGTTTTTT.